The 31 T cell receptor beta chains presented below share a single source sample, sequenced in a study of Ad26.COV2.S vaccination and SARS-CoV-2 variants. Using immunoSEQ multiplex PCR, the repertoire was profiled, and TCRdb retains in-frame clones only, with some absent. The sample includes around 500,000 clones, about nine tenths of them seen just once. As to treatment: some 20 received Ad26.COV2.S at low or high dose, single or two shots; 5 received placebo; per-sample allocation not given. Vaccine and placebo recipients were sampled on day 63 after the first injection. Source: peripheral blood, taken in a trial of Ad26.COV2.S vaccine versus placebo. The source is a person aged 18-60 years who received the Ad26.COV2.S COVID-19 vaccine or a placebo.

This chain uses TRBV29-1 with TRBJ1-3; D is ambiguous. CDR3 length equals 18 residues. Trimming cost V 5 bases and J 4 bases, with 27 bases left between them. Germline V gene lookup returns CDR1 SQVTM and CDR2 ANQGSEA. CDR3 coding DNA: TGCAGCGTTCATACACCGGGCCTCTCAGGCGAGAGAGGAAACACCATATATTTT. Encoded protein: CSVHTPGLSGERGNTIYF.

The chain combines TRBV30 with TRBJ2-2; D ambiguous. The CDR3 covers 14 residues. Germline assignment: CDR1 GTSNPN and CDR2 SVGIG (reference sequence). With 2 bases removed from V and 4 bases from J, the gap between germline ends came to 11 bases. CDR3 nucleotide sequence: TGTGCCTGGAGTCCACCAAGTCTCACCGGGGAGCTGTTTTTT. Its protein product is CAWSPPSLTGELFF.

J is TRBJ1-2 and V is TRBV2; TRBD1 agrees at 12 bases. There are 15 residues in the CDR3. Germline V gene data show CDR1 as SNHLY and CDR2 as FYNNEI. With 9 bases clipped from V and 0 bases from J, the junction kept 5 bases outside the gene matches. The chain's CDR3 is CARRDRGLTNYGYTF. The CDR3 nucleotides are TGTGCCAGAAGGGACAGGGGGCTTACTAACTATGGCTACACCTTC.

The chain couples TRBV14 to TRBJ2-2, with TRBD1 identical over 8 bases. With 2 bases clipped from V and 7 bases from J, the junction kept 3 bases outside the gene matches. The CDR3 has 14 residues. Germline V lookup: CDR1 SGHDN, CDR2 FVKESK. The CDR3 region is CASSQNRGIGELFF. The CDR3 bases are TGTGCCAGCAGCCAAAACAGGGGGATCGGGGAGCTGTTTTTT.

J is TRBJ1-1 and V is TRBV6-5, with D perhaps matching TRBD1 (5 bases). CDR1 and CDR2 (germline): MNHEY, SVGAGI. Between the trimmed V and J ends, which lost 7 bases and 1 base, there was a span of 16 bases. The CDR3 runs to 15 residues. The CDR3 loop reads CASNRAGLRNTEAFF. For the CDR3, the DNA is TGTGCCAGCAACCGAGCAGGGCTTCGGAACACTGAAGCTTTCTTT.

The rearrangement joins TRBV15 to TRBJ1-1; TRBD1 matches at 10 bases. CDR1 LNHNV and CDR2 YYDKDF come from the germline V gene (reference sequence). The CDR3 sequence is 19 residues long. Trimming took 2 bases from V and 3 from J; bases not matched to a gene: 15. The CDR3 here is CATSRIRTGGVKGDTEAFF. The CDR3 region has the DNA TGTGCCACCAGCAGAATAAGGACAGGGGGAGTTAAGGGGGACACTGAAGCTTTCTTT.

V and J are TRBV7-2 and TRBJ1-2; weak D call: TRBD1 (5 bases). The ends were cut back, 5 bases at V and 8 bases at J, with 21 bases in the middle. CDR1 SGHTA and CDR2 FQGNSA come from the germline V gene. This CDR3 contains 15 residues. In nucleotides, the CDR3 is TGTGCCAGCAGCGCGCGGGACCTCACTTGGGGGGGCTACACCTTC. Its protein is CASSARDLTWGGYTF.

In this sample, this clone turned up a few times. The chain recombines TRBV27 with TRBJ2-2; D may be TRBD1 (6 bases). The CDR3 has 12 amino acids. Deletions cut 6 bases from V and 5 bases from J, with 7 bases between. Germline CDR1 MNHEY, CDR2 SMNVEV (reference sequence). CDR3: CASRGTTGELFF. CDR3 in DNA: TGTGCCAGCAGAGGGACAACCGGGGAGCTGTTTTTT.

The chain uses TRBV24-1 and TRBJ1-2, with 10 bases lining up with TRBD1. Germline-derived CDR1 and CDR2 are KGHDR and SFDVKD. J gave up 8 bases and V 6 bases, and 5 bases lay outside the gene matches. The CDR3 consists of 13 residues. The chain's CDR3 is CATSRGQGEGYTF. Written as DNA, the CDR3 is TGTGCCACCAGTAGAGGACAGGGGGAAGGCTACACCTTC.

J is TRBJ1-1 and V is TRBV4-1; D may be TRBD1 (5 bases). Germline lookup yields CDR1 MGHRA and CDR2 YSYEKL. V lost 4 bases and J lost 0, with 9 bases in between. The length of the CDR3 is 14 residues. The CDR3: CASSPQTVNTEAFF. DNA for the CDR3: TGCGCCAGCAGCCCCCAGACAGTGAACACTGAAGCTTTCTTT.

CDR3 sequence reads: CATSDTASGHNEQFF. The CDR3 DNA reads TGTGCCACCAGTGATACGGCTAGCGGACACAATGAGCAGTTCTTC. The chain carries TRBV24-1 and TRBJ2-1, with 7 bases matching TRBD2. The junction had 6 bases not matched to a gene; V was cut back by 3 bases and J by 5 bases. The V gene's germline CDR1 is KGHDR and CDR2 SFDVKD. The CDR3 extends over 15 amino acids.

The chain links TRBV6-5 to TRBJ1-4; weak D call: TRBD1 (5 bases). The length of the CDR3 is 14 residues. Germline loops: CDR1 MNHEY, CDR2 SVGAGI. The V and J ends lost 6 bases and 6 bases respectively, with 14 bases between them. CDR3 sequence reads: CASSRTYVDEKLFF. The DNA for the CDR3 is TGTGCCAGCAGCAGGACATACGTGGATGAAAAACTGTTTTTT.

This chain uses TRBV7-2 with TRBJ1-2, with TRBD1 identical over 11 bases. This CDR3 spans 18 amino acids. Germline values: CDR1 SGHTA, CDR2 FQGNSA. V was pared by 4 bases and J by 0 bases, with 10 bases of the junction left unmatched. CDR3 protein: CASSSPGQGVKANYGYTF. For the CDR3, the DNA is TGTGCCAGCAGCTCCCCGGGACAGGGGGTAAAAGCTAACTATGGCTACACCTTC.

This chain links TRBV25-1 with TRBJ2-3; D gene ambiguous. Looked up from germline, CDR1 is MGHDK and CDR2 is SYGVNS. This CDR3 region has 17 residues. The V and J ends lost 3 bases and 2 bases respectively, with 18 bases between them. Here the CDR3 DNA reads TGTGCCAGCAGTGACTTAACGGTAGTAGCACACACAGATACGCAGTATTTT. Translated: CASSDLTVVAHTDTQYF.

DNA for the CDR3: TGCGCCAGCAGCATAGGGACGGACCAAGTATGGACTGAAGCTTTCTTT. It codes for CASSIGTDQVWTEAFF. The rearrangement joins TRBV5-1 to TRBJ1-1; perhaps TRBD1 as D (5 bases). Germline V CDR1 and CDR2: SGHRS, YFSETQ. V was trimmed by 4 bases and J by 5 bases, leaving 21 bases between them. The CDR3 extends over 16 amino acids.

The chain joins TRBV6-1 to TRBJ2-7, with 11 bases that match TRBD1. The CDR3 loop spans 15 amino acids. Germline loops: CDR1 MNHNS, CDR2 SASEGT. Trimming cost V 1 base and J 4 bases; bases outside gene matches: 3. The chain's CDR3 is CASSEGTGGFYEQYF. The DNA of the CDR3 is TGTGCCAGCAGTGAAGGGACAGGGGGCTTTTACGAGCAGTACTTC.

The rearrangement uses TRBV10-1 and TRBJ1-6; no firm D call. V was cut by 3 bases and J by 7 bases, with 19 bases left in between. CDR1 is WNHNN, CDR2 SYGVQD, per germline (reference sequence). The CDR3 consists of 17 residues. The CDR3 protein is CASSDVAGQLSNSPLHF. Written as DNA, the CDR3 is TGCGCCAGCAGTGATGTGGCAGGCCAATTGAGCAATTCACCCCTCCACTTT.

The chain is built from TRBV7-2 and TRBJ1-2, with D maybe TRBD1 (5 bases). V gave up 3 bases and J gave up 4 bases, with 12 bases separating them. Germline V gene lookup returns CDR1 SGHTA and CDR2 FQGNSA. The CDR3 loop spans 14 amino acids. Here the CDR3 DNA reads TGTGCCAGCAGCTTGGACAACGGCTCCTATGGCTACACCTTC. Its protein is CASSLDNGSYGYTF.

The rearrangement joins TRBV18 to TRBJ2-1; no definite D call. CDR3 length equals 16 residues. In germline, CDR1 is KGHSH, CDR2 LQKENI. Trimming pared 2 bases from V and 5 bases from J, leaving 16 bases between. In DNA, the CDR3 is TGTGCCAGCTCACCAAAGGCCATCGGCTGGAACAATGAGCAGTTCTTC. Protein: CASSPKAIGWNNEQFF.

The chain is built from TRBV4-3 and TRBJ2-7, with a possible D match to TRBD2 (5 bases). Trimming removed 0 bases at V and 4 bases at J, with 13 bases between. The length of the CDR3 is 15 residues. CDR1 and CDR2 from the germline V gene are LGHNA and YSLEER. The CDR3 protein is CASSQEWTGNYEQYF. In DNA form, the CDR3 reads TGCGCCAGCAGCCAAGAATGGACTGGGAATTACGAGCAGTACTTC.

The chain joins TRBV4-3 to TRBJ2-5; possible D gene TRBD2, 5 bases. The germline V gene encodes CDR1 LGHNA and CDR2 YSLEER. This CDR3 contains 16 residues. V lost 1 base and J lost 1, with 13 bases in between. CDR3 region: CASSQGVRDSQETQYF. CDR3 sequence (DNA): TGCGCCAGCAGCCAAGGAGTCCGGGATTCCCAAGAGACCCAGTACTTC.

This chain uses TRBV3-1 (or the pseudogene TRBV3-2) with TRBJ1-6; D uncertain. CDR1 is LGHDT, CDR2 YNNKEL, per germline (reference sequence). Between the trimmed V and J ends, which lost 3 bases and 5 bases, there was a span of 8 bases. There are 14 residues in the CDR3. The CDR3 loop reads CASSQGTDNSPLHF. CDR3 in DNA: TGTGCCAGCAGCCAGGGAACGGATAATTCACCCCTCCACTTT.

The chain carries TRBV10-3 and TRBJ2-1, with 11 positions matching TRBD1. The CDR3 spans 14 residues. Germline trimming cut 4 bases from V and 9 bases from J; bases unmatched to any gene: 5. Germline assignment: CDR1 ENHRY and CDR2 SYGVKD. The CDR3 nucleotides are TGTGCCATCAGTGTAATGGGACAGGGGGTTGAGCAGTTCTTC. Encoded protein: CAISVMGQGVEQFF.

The genes are TRBV23-1 and TRBJ2-7, with 8 bases that match TRBD1. TRBV23-1 is noted as an ORF with a role that remains uncertain. Unmatched junction bases numbered 14, after V lost 2 bases and J lost 8 bases. This CDR3 spans 16 amino acids. The CDR3 nucleotides read TGCGCCAGCAGTCAACCAATACTCAACTCAGGGGGCAAGCAGTACTTC. As protein: CASSQPILNSGGKQYF.

This clone was seen only a few times. The chain employs TRBV15 and TRBJ1-5; D remains unclear. CDR3 length: 13 residues. Deletions cut 3 bases from V and 7 bases from J, with 10 bases between. Germline V gives CDR1 LNHNV, CDR2 YYDKDF (reference sequence). The CDR3 spells CATSSLGWQPQHF. The CDR3 region has the DNA TGTGCCACCAGCAGCCTCGGATGGCAGCCCCAGCATTTT.

In this sample, this clone turned up once. V usage is TRBV7-9 and J usage is TRBJ2-2; tentative D call: TRBD2 (6 bases). This CDR3 has 16 amino acids. CDR1 and CDR2 from the germline V gene are SEHNR and FQNEAQ (reference sequence). V gave up 2 bases and J gave up 4 bases, with 14 bases separating them. The CDR3 protein is CASSLLGGTFTGELFF. The DNA of the CDR3 is TGTGCCAGCAGCTTACTCGGCGGGACCTTCACCGGGGAGCTGTTTTTT.

The chain has TRBV28 and TRBJ1-5, with a possible D match to TRBD1 (5 bases). CDR3 length: 15 amino acids. Trimming removed 3 bases at V and 0 bases at J, with 9 bases between. Germline CDR1 is MDHEN and CDR2 is SYDVKM. The CDR3 loop reads CASSLYGGSNQPQHF. In DNA, the CDR3 is TGTGCCAGCAGTTTGTACGGGGGTAGCAATCAGCCCCAGCATTTT.

The rearrangement uses TRBV11-2 and TRBJ2-7; 8 bases map to TRBD1. From germline, CDR1 is SGHAT and CDR2 FQNNGV. Trimming cost V 5 bases and J 3 bases; bases outside gene matches: 9. This CDR3 has 15 residues. The CDR3 reads CASSLIDRGVYEQYF. As DNA, the CDR3 is TGTGCCAGCAGCCTCATAGACAGGGGAGTCTACGAGCAGTACTTC.

The chain is built from TRBV13 and TRBJ1-4; tentatively, D is TRBD1 (5 bases). The CDR3 contains 16 residues. The V and J ends lost 0 bases and 7 bases respectively, with 15 bases between them. The germline V gene has CDR1 PRHDT and CDR2 FYEKMQ (reference sequence). The CDR3, as DNA: TGTGCCAGCAGCTTAGGCCTTGGAAGGAGGGGTGAAAAACTGTTTTTT. Protein sequence: CASSLGLGRRGEKLFF.

The rearrangement links TRBV18 to TRBJ2-3; 7 nucleotides agree with TRBD1. J gave up 6 bases and V 0 bases, and 9 bases lay outside the gene matches. Germline values: CDR1 KGHSH, CDR2 LQKENI. The CDR3 is 16 amino acids. For the CDR3, the DNA is TGTGCCAGCTCACCACCGACAGGGTACGTAGTGGATACGCAGTATTTT. Residues: CASSPPTGYVVDTQYF.

This clone was seen a handful of times. V gene TRBV19 combines with J gene TRBJ1-5; D may be TRBD1 (6 bases). There are 16 residues in the CDR3. Germline V gene data show CDR1 as LNHDA and CDR2 as SQIVND (reference sequence). V gave up 5 bases and J gave up 2 bases, with 16 bases separating them. DNA for the CDR3: TGTGCCAGTAGTGACAGGTCGGCCCGAGGCAATCAGCCCCAGCATTTT. Protein sequence: CASSDRSARGNQPQHF.